The 22 T cell receptor beta chains reported below all come from one sample, sequenced in a study of blood T cells in healthy people across ages. Sample-barcoded 5' priming and a J-beta primer mix drove a second PCR of roughly 7 to 11 cycles. TCRdb re-called the 5' RACE reads with MiXCR, one entry per CDR3 protein. The sample has 1.5 million to 2 million distinct CDR3 sequences; approximately 28% are singletons. Input material: blood. These receptors all stem from a woman aged 25-40 years in good health.

This clonotype was counted between two and nine times. An end of the junction differs from the germline gene, which may be a read error. This chain connects TRBV6-5 to TRBJ1-2, with D hard to call. There are 14 residues in the CDR3. Germline assignment: CDR1 MNHEY and CDR2 SVGAGI. The CDR3 is CVSSRGVLNYGYTF. The CDR3 coding sequence is TGTGTCAGCAGCCGAGGAGTTCTCAACTATGGCTACACCTTC.

There are a few counts of this clonotype. The V gene is TRBV7-9, the J gene TRBJ2-7; 8 bases line up with TRBD1. The CDR3 runs to 17 residues. The junction had 15 bases not matched to a gene; V was cut back by 4 bases and J by 4 bases. Per the germline V gene, CDR1 is SEHNR and CDR2 is FQNEAQ (reference sequence). CDR3 residues: CASSYKTLGTGGYEQYF. CDR3 nucleotides: TGTGCCAGCAGCTACAAAACATTAGGGACAGGCGGGTACGAGCAGTACTTC.

This CDR3 is CASSVDPLAGANNEQFF. The CDR3 DNA sequence: TGTGCCAGCAGCGTAGACCCACTAGCGGGGGCAAACAATGAGCAGTTCTTC. The V and J genes are TRBV9 and TRBJ2-1; 11 bases fit TRBD2. Germline trimming cut 0 bases from V and 5 bases from J; bases unmatched to any gene: 7. CDR1 and CDR2 from the germline V gene are SGDLS and YYNGEE. The CDR3 is 17 amino acids.

CDR3 bases: TGTGCCACCAAGGGGGGCAATGAGCAGTACTTC. Its protein is CATKGGNEQYF. This chain uses TRBV7-9 with TRBJ2-5; D possibly uses TRBD1 or TRBD2 (6 bases each). CDR1 is SEHNR, CDR2 FQNEAQ, per germline (reference sequence). CDR3 length: 11 amino acids. Trimming took off 10 bases at V and 11 bases at J, with 17 bases between the two ends. The whole variable domain, filled in from reference TRBV7-9 and TRBJ2-5, reads DTGVSQNPRHKITKRGQNVTFRCDPISEHNRLYWYRQTLGQGPEFLTYFQNEAQLEKSRLLSDRFSAERPKGSFSTLEIQRTEQGDSAMYLCATKGGNEQYFGPGTRLLVL.

The chain couples TRBV5-4 to TRBJ2-7; TRBD1 agrees at 11 bases. The ends lost 4 bases at V and 6 bases at J; junction bases unmatched: 6. The CDR3 is 14 residues long. Germline CDR1 SGHNT, CDR2 YYREEE (reference sequence). The CDR3 DNA sequence: TGTGCCAGCAGCCGCCGGGACAGGGGGTCCGAGCAGTACTTC. Translation gives CASSRRDRGSEQYF.

The CDR3 nucleotides read TGTGCCAGCAGCTTAGCCCCCGGACGGGGGCTCTATGGCTACACCTTC. Translating gives CASSLAPGRGLYGYTF. This rearrangement joins TRBV11-2 to TRBJ1-2; tentatively, D is TRBD1 (6 bases). CDR3 length: 16 amino acids. Germline V gives CDR1 SGHAT, CDR2 FQNNGV. The ends were cut back, 1 base at V and 4 bases at J, with 16 bases in the middle.

J is TRBJ1-5 and V is TRBV4-1; D is unclear. The ends were cut back, 3 bases at V and 1 base at J, with 7 bases in the middle. This CDR3 region has 14 residues. Germline CDR1 reads MGHRA; CDR2 reads YSYEKL. CDR3 nucleotide sequence: TGCGCCAGCAGCCACATAGGGAGCAATCAGCCCCAGCATTTT. Translated, it gives CASSHIGSNQPQHF.

As regards this clonotype: Germline is not matched at one junction end, which may reflect a read error. The chain carries TRBV11-2 and TRBJ1-1, with 8 nucleotides matching TRBD1. The V gene's germline CDR1 is SGHAT and CDR2 FQNNGV. There are 14 residues in the CDR3. The CDR3 bases are TGTGTCAGCAGCTTGGTCGGGACAGGCGTTGAAGCTTTCTTT. This translates into CVSSLVGTGVEAFF.

The chain links TRBV9 to TRBJ1-6; 11 bases line up with TRBD1. The V gene end was trimmed by 4 bases and the J gene end by 7 bases; junction bases not matched to a gene: 4. The CDR3 contains 15 residues. Per the germline V gene, CDR1 is SGDLS and CDR2 is YYNGEE. This chain's CDR3 is CASSLGQGVNSPLHF. As DNA, the CDR3 is TGTGCCAGCAGCTTGGGACAGGGGGTGAATTCACCCCTCCACTTT. Filled out from reference TRBV9 and TRBJ1-6, the complete variable domain reads DSGVTQTPKHLITATGQRVTLRCSPRSGDLSVYWYQQSLDQGLQFLIQYYNGEERAKGNILERFSAQQFPDLHSELNLSSLELGDSALYFCASSLGQGVNSPLHFGNGTRLTVT.

The chain employs TRBV9 and TRBJ1-2; D gene uncertain. The V gene's germline CDR1 is SGDLS and CDR2 YYNGEE. V gave up 2 bases and J gave up 6 bases, with 14 bases separating them. This CDR3 spans 14 amino acids. The CDR3 spells CASSVADGLNGYTF. In DNA, the CDR3 is TGTGCCAGCAGCGTCGCCGACGGCCTAAATGGCTACACCTTC.

This clonotype has more than one count but fewer than ten. This rearrangement joins TRBV9 to TRBJ2-7; tentative D call: TRBD2 (6 bases). Germline loops: CDR1 SGDLS, CDR2 YYNGEE. V dropped 0 bases and J dropped 7 bases, with 17 bases sitting between them. The CDR3 consists of 15 residues. The CDR3 coding sequence is TGTGCCAGCAGCGTAGGCGGGACCGGAACGGATGAGCAGTACTTC. This translates into CASSVGGTGTDEQYF.

V gene TRBV5-5 combines with J gene TRBJ2-3; the match to TRBD1 covers 7 bases. Germline V CDR1 and CDR2: SGHKS, YYEKEE (reference sequence). Trimming at V came to 3 bases and at J to 8 bases, leaving 12 bases not matched to a gene. The CDR3 totals 15 residues. CDR3 region: CASSWDRSYMGTQYF. In DNA, the CDR3 is TGTGCCAGCAGCTGGGACAGATCGTATATGGGTACGCAGTATTTT.

The chain combines TRBV29-1 with TRBJ2-1, with 9 bases identical to TRBD1. This CDR3 comprises 15 residues. J gave up 2 bases and V 2 bases, and 4 bases lay outside the gene matches. Germline V gene data show CDR1 as SQVTM and CDR2 as ANQGSEA. The CDR3 sequence: CSVEPGTGPYNEQFF. As DNA, the CDR3 is TGCAGCGTTGAACCCGGGACAGGGCCCTACAATGAGCAGTTCTTC.

Concerning this clonotype itself: With a much larger clone just one base away, this may be a read error. The chain links TRBV29-1 to TRBJ2-7; D may be TRBD1 or TRBD2 (5 bases each). Germline CDR1 reads SQVTM; CDR2 reads ANQGSEA. CDR3 size: 14 residues. CDR3 amino acids: CSVDPGHGAYEQCF. DNA for the CDR3: TGCAGCGTTGATCCGGGGCACGGAGCCTACGAGCAGTGCTTC.

The J gene is TRBJ1-6, the V gene TRBV6-1, with no clear D. The germline V and J ends were trimmed by 6 bases and 10 bases, with 4 bases remaining between them. Germline assignment: CDR1 MNHNS and CDR2 SASEGT. This CDR3 region has 10 residues. The CDR3 protein is CASRGSPLHF. CDR3 bases: TGTGCCAGCAGAGGGTCACCCCTCCACTTT.

This clonotype was counted at least ten times. V gene TRBV6-2 or TRBV6-3 combines with J gene TRBJ2-7; 12 nucleotides align to TRBD2. The germline CDR1 and CDR2 sequences are MNHEY and SVGEGT. The junction had 9 bases not matched to a gene; V was cut back by 11 bases and J by 4 bases. CDR3 size: 14 residues. CDR3 loop: CAGATSGGFYEQYF. For the CDR3, the DNA is TGTGCCGGCGCGACTAGCGGGGGTTTTTACGAGCAGTACTTC.

This clonotype was seen ten or more times. V usage is TRBV10-3 and J usage is TRBJ2-7; weak D call: TRBD2 (5 bases). CDR1 ENHRY and CDR2 SYGVKD come from the germline V gene. Between the trimmed V and J ends, which lost 4 bases and 7 bases, there was a span of 17 bases. The CDR3 is 14 residues long. The CDR3 sequence is CAISGQGSGGEQYF. The CDR3 DNA follows: TGTGCCATCAGTGGTCAAGGGTCAGGAGGTGAGCAGTACTTC.

This clonotype was found a few times. V is TRBV6-5 and J is TRBJ2-1; no definite D call. Germline loops: CDR1 MNHEY, CDR2 SVGAGI. V lost 0 bases to trimming and J lost 0 bases, with 15 bases between them. CDR3 length: 18 residues. The chain's CDR3 is CASSYSRPARSSYNEQFF. CDR3 nucleotide sequence: TGTGCCAGCAGTTACTCGAGACCCGCTAGGAGCTCCTACAATGAGCAGTTCTTC.

This clonotype was detected a few times. The V and J genes are TRBV29-1 and TRBJ2-3; D is ambiguous. There are 13 residues in the CDR3. CDR1 is SQVTM, CDR2 ANQGSEA, per germline. Trimming took off 4 bases at V and 1 base at J, with 9 bases between the two ends. DNA for the CDR3: TGCAGCGTTGGAGAAATGGGCACAGATACGCAGTATTTT. Translating it yields CSVGEMGTDTQYF.

This chain links TRBV12-3 or TRBV12-4 with TRBJ2-7; D is perhaps TRBD2 (6 bases). Trimming took off 11 bases at V and 3 bases at J, with 20 bases between the two ends. The CDR3 is 14 amino acids. The CDR3 reads CAGQVGGELYEQYF. The CDR3 DNA sequence: TGTGCCGGCCAAGTCGGAGGGGAGCTCTACGAGCAGTACTTC.

This clonotype was observed a handful of times. The CDR3 here is CASSSWGGALPEAFF. The CDR3 nucleotides read TGCGCCAGCAGCTCGTGGGGTGGGGCCCTCCCCGAAGCTTTCTTT. The chain has TRBV5-1 and TRBJ1-1, with D tentatively TRBD1 (5 bases). The CDR3 loop spans 15 amino acids. V was trimmed by 3 bases and J by 8 bases, leaving 20 bases between them. The germline V gene has CDR1 SGHRS and CDR2 YFSETQ.

The chain joins TRBV2 to TRBJ1-6; a weak D match, TRBD1 (5 bases). Germline CDR1 is SNHLY and CDR2 is FYNNEI. This CDR3 is built from 15 residues. Trimming removed 7 bases from V and 1 base from J, with 11 bases in between. The CDR3 spells CASIEGDSYNSPLHF. The CDR3, as DNA: TGTGCCAGCATAGAAGGGGATTCCTATAATTCACCCCTCCACTTT.